This T cell receptor (beta chain) was captured by sequencing in a study of T cell responses to AZD1222 COVID-19 vaccine (dated by TCRdb to the early 2020s). With regard to the full study: AZD1222 recipients with second doses at about 4 weeks or about 12 weeks were pooled, because spike-specific TCR depth and breadth did not differ between schedules. Trial participants were enrolled by age into subgroups of 18-55, 56-69 and 70-plus years, and around 150, 29 and 61 TCR-sequenced participants, respectively, were included in these subgroups. TCR sequencing covered some 250 trial participants: 207 given two doses of AZD1222 and approximately 25 given two doses of MenACWY control vaccine. The study at large found these results: The vaccine-associated CD4 TCRs covered the entire spike protein, and the dominant responses fell in regions 160-218 and 743-854. Because no day 14 peak-response samples were available, the repertoires could be characterized only after the peak T cell response. After two AZD1222 doses, both the breadth and the depth of spike-specific TCRs were significantly higher than at day 0 and than in MenACWY recipients. Conclusions about previously exposed vaccinees are limited, since just 5 to 7 AZD1222 recipients were seropositive for SARS-CoV-2 at baseline. The 56-69-year group was small, and its depth increase did not reach significance, likely because of low power. Participants were mostly white British, with more females than males. The authors suggested clonal diversity may have been underestimated. Reportedly, almost half of the unique spike-specific TCRs recognized epitopes lying outside the regions that are mutated in the B.1.351 and B.1.1.7 variants.

Judged by its sample share, this clone qualifies as large (0.1 to 1%). Its target antigen remains unknown. Base-call qualities are not available, and no considerably larger clone is one nucleotide away. The germline V gene supplies CDR1 SGHNT and CDR2 YENEEA. V is reduced by 5 bases and J by 7 bases, leaving a spacing of 21 bases between them. Reading from cysteine to phenylalanine, the CDR3 counts 17 amino acids. Left in the record is the CDR3 DNA by itself, 51 bases read in frame from the first base. Read against the paper, the sample's time point label means: baseline before first vaccination. Samples from vaccinated people were obtained from the UK trials COV001 and COV002, which included a single-blind randomized controlled phase 2/3 trial of AZD1222 (ChAdOx1 nCoV-19) in healthy adults. For TCRbeta chain sequencing, PBMC samples were collected from trial participants at day 0 and at day 28 after the second dose.

The CDR3 regions of human TCRbeta chains were analyzed by immunosequencing. Regarding the original processing steps: Repertoire TCRs were checked for matches against a reference library of SARS-CoV-2-specific TCRs that had been generated using the MIRA antigen-specificity platform. Breadth was defined as the fraction of unique TCRs that were SARS-CoV-2-associated. Depth was defined as the fraction of total T cells that were SARS-CoV-2-associated. Using the MIRA data, every spike-specific TCR was mapped to the spike region that the TCR reacted to and assigned to either a CD4 or a CD8 class. Log10-transformed breadth and depth values were compared by one-way ANOVA with Sidak's multiple comparisons tests. TCRdb obtained this table from immuneACCESS and retained in-frame rearrangements with V and J assigned. These tables miss some clones; where compared with another copy, unresolved V genes account for less than half of the shortfall, and the remainder is unexplained. V and J calls and clone size come straight from that table; D and trimming were deduced from the DNA. The sample table holds about 140,000 clones, of which 90% were seen once. Of the sample, roughly 3.6% is held by the ten largest clones.

The source of this sequence is an adult in good health. The V and J genes are TRBV11-3 and TRBJ1-6, with a tentative D gene TRBD1 over 6 matching bases. The source was peripheral blood, collected on day 0 of AZD1222 vaccination. CDR3 region: CASSRGRRGSGNSPLHF. In nucleotides, the sequence is TGTGCCAGCAGCCGTGGCCGCAGGGGCTCGGGGAATTCACCCCTCCACTTT. Joined to the reference TRBV11-3 and TRBJ1-6 proteins, this CDR3 gives the full variable domain: EAGVVQSPRYKIIEKKQPVAFWCNPISGHNTLYWYLQNLGQGPELLIRYENEEAVDDSQLPKDRFSAERLKGVDSTLKIQPAELGDSAVYLCASSRGRRGSGNSPLHFGNGTRLTVT.